The 23 T cell receptor beta chains below were found in one sample sequenced in a study of cytomegalovirus exposure and HLA in healthy donors. PCR primers comprised 60 Vbeta and 13 Jbeta primers. Method: immunoSEQ multiplex PCR; TCRdb's copy keeps in-frame clones and lacks some. The data hold more than 85,000 clones, with over 60% observed a single time. Sequences were obtained from PBMCs. The receptors originated from a man aged 25 to 40 in good health and CMV-seropositive.

The sample holds a few counts of this clone. V gene TRBV7-9 combines with J gene TRBJ2-3, with D perhaps TRBD1 (5 bases). CDR3 size: 14 residues. The V end lost 5 bases, the J end lost 3 bases, and 12 bases lay between the germline ends. Germline V gene lookup returns CDR1 SEHNR and CDR2 FQNEAQ (reference sequence). This CDR3 reads CASSRSTGTDTQYF. The CDR3, as DNA: TGTGCCAGCAGCCGGAGCACAGGAACAGATACGCAGTATTTT.

The rearrangement uses TRBV28 and TRBJ2-7; 10 nucleotides line up with TRBD1. V was pared by 3 bases and J by 4 bases, with 9 bases of the junction left unmatched. This CDR3 region has 16 residues. Germline CDR1 and CDR2: MDHEN and SYDVKM. In DNA form, the CDR3 reads TGTGCCAGCAGTTTCCCCCCGACAGGGGGCACGTACGAGCAGTACTTC. Amino acids: CASSFPPTGGTYEQYF.

V gene TRBV9 combines with J gene TRBJ2-7; the D gene is possibly TRBD1 (5 bases). Trimming took off 0 bases at V and 0 bases at J, with 10 bases between the two ends. This CDR3 has 15 residues. The V gene's germline CDR1 is SGDLS and CDR2 YYNGEE. CDR3 sequence (DNA): TGTGCCAGCAGCGTAGGGTGGGGCCTCTCCTACGAGCAGTACTTC. This translates into CASSVGWGLSYEQYF.

The J gene is TRBJ1-1, the V gene TRBV6-6, with unresolved D. V gave up 0 bases and J gave up 4 bases, with 9 bases separating them. CDR1 is MNHNY, CDR2 SVGAGI, per germline (reference sequence). CDR3 length: 14 residues. The CDR3 DNA reads TGTGCCAGCAGTTACTCTACGGGGTCCACTGAAGCTTTCTTT. This sequence encodes CASSYSTGSTEAFF.

This clone was observed a few times. The gene calls are TRBV4-1 and TRBJ2-1; D possibly corresponds to TRBD1 (6 bases). The CDR3 runs to 16 residues. V gave up 1 base and J gave up 2 bases, with 12 bases separating them. CDR1 and CDR2 from the germline V gene are MGHRA and YSYEKL. The DNA of the CDR3 is TGCGCCAGCAGCCAAGTCGGCAGGGGCGCCTACAATGAGCAGTTCTTC. Translated: CASSQVGRGAYNEQFF.

The chain combines TRBV25-1 with TRBJ2-3; TRBD2 aligns across 7 bases. The CDR3 is 18 amino acids. Germline V gene lookup returns CDR1 MGHDK and CDR2 SYGVNS. The J segment lost 2 bases and the V segment lost 3 bases, leaving 14 bases of the junction unmatched. The chain's CDR3 is CASSDDKRGSSFTDTQYF. DNA of the CDR3: TGTGCCAGCAGTGACGATAAGCGGGGCTCTTCTTTCACAGATACGCAGTATTTT.

J is TRBJ2-7 and V is TRBV27, with a tentative D call TRBD2 (6 bases). Trimming took 4 bases from V and 6 from J, leaving 13 bases between them. Germline CDR1 MNHEY, CDR2 SMNVEV (reference sequence). The CDR3 has 13 amino acids. CDR3 sequence (DNA): TGTGCCAGCAGTTGGTCGGGGGTTGGCGAGCAGTACTTC. It specifies CASSWSGVGEQYF.

This clone has more than one count but fewer than ten. The chain combines TRBV4-3 with TRBJ2-6, with TRBD1 as a possible D gene (6 bases). Germline V gene lookup returns CDR1 LGHNA and CDR2 YSLEER. This CDR3 comprises 16 residues. Trimming pared 2 bases from V and 1 base from J, leaving 9 bases between. CDR3 in amino acids: CASSQWTASGANVLTF. CDR3 DNA: TGCGCCAGCAGCCAATGGACAGCGTCTGGGGCCAACGTCCTGACTTTC.

This clone was seen more than once but under ten times. This chain joins TRBV28 and TRBJ1-2; 8 bases map to TRBD1. The CDR3 is 15 amino acids. The ends lost 5 bases at V and 4 bases at J; junction bases unmatched: 9. The germline V gene encodes CDR1 MDHEN and CDR2 SYDVKM. CDR3 nucleotide sequence: TGTGCCAGCAGTCGCCCGGACAGGGCGGCCTATGGCTACACCTTC. It is translated as CASSRPDRAAYGYTF.

The chain couples TRBV19 to TRBJ2-5, with D possibly matching TRBD2 (5 bases). Per the germline V gene, CDR1 is LNHDA and CDR2 is SQIVND (reference sequence). The CDR3 has 13 amino acids. Trimming removed 3 bases from V and 1 base from J, with 6 bases in between. As DNA, the CDR3 is TGTGCCAGTAGTATCGGGGTCCAAGAGACCCAGTACTTC. It translates to CASSIGVQETQYF.

The rearrangement joins TRBV4-1 to TRBJ1-3; possibly TRBD1 for D (6 bases). The CDR3 consists of 16 residues. Per germline, CDR1 MGHRA and CDR2 YSYEKL. The V end lost 0 bases, the J end lost 0 bases, and 9 bases lay between the germline ends. The CDR3 sequence: CASSQDVGASGNTIYF. The CDR3 nucleotides are TGCGCCAGCAGCCAAGATGTGGGGGCCTCTGGAAACACCATATATTTT.

This clone has a handful of counts. The sample contains more than one DNA sequence encoding this CDR3. The chain joins TRBV9 to TRBJ2-3, with TRBD1 matching 8 bases. Trimming removed 4 bases from V and 1 base from J; junction bases left unmatched: 8. Germline lookup yields CDR1 SGDLS and CDR2 YYNGEE. The CDR3 runs to 16 residues. CDR3 in DNA: TGTGCCAGCAGCCCCCGACAGGGGTCACGCACAGATACGCAGTATTTT. Its translation: CASSPRQGSRTDTQYF.

The chain joins TRBV5-1 to TRBJ1-2; weak D call: TRBD1 (6 bases). The germline V gene encodes CDR1 SGHRS and CDR2 YFSETQ. Deletions cut 0 bases from V and 6 bases from J, with 18 bases between. The CDR3 extends over 16 amino acids. The CDR3 reads CASSLARATGRDGYTF. The CDR3 DNA reads as TGCGCCAGCAGCTTGGCACGGGCAACAGGGAGGGATGGCTACACCTTC. Looking up the rest from reference TRBV5-1 and TRBJ1-2 gives the full variable domain: KAGVTQTPRYLIKTRGQQVTLSCSPISGHRSVSWYQQTPGQGLQFLFEYFSETQRNKGNFPGRFSGRQFSNSRSEMNVSTLELGDSALYLCASSLARATGRDGYTFGSGTRLTVV.

The chain combines TRBV7-9 with TRBJ1-2, with D unresolved. This CDR3 has 14 amino acids. Deletions cut 0 bases from V and 6 bases from J, with 11 bases between. CDR1 is SEHNR, CDR2 FQNEAQ, per germline (reference sequence). The CDR3 bases are TGTGCCAGCAGCTTAGCGCTCTCAGGAAATGGCTACACCTTC. This sequence encodes CASSLALSGNGYTF. Supplemented by reference TRBV7-9 and TRBJ1-2, the full variable domain reads DTGVSQNPRHKITKRGQNVTFRCDPISEHNRLYWYRQTLGQGPEFLTYFQNEAQLEKSRLLSDRFSAERPKGSFSTLEIQRTEQGDSAMYLCASSLALSGNGYTFGSGTRLTVV.

V gene TRBV4-3 combines with J gene TRBJ1-6; no reliable D call. Germline V gene sequence: CDR1 LGHNA, CDR2 YSLEER. V was clipped by 3 bases and J by 13 bases, with 16 bases between them. CDR3 length equals 14 residues. The CDR3 nucleotides are TGCGCCAGCAGCCAGGGCTCGTTCGTGACCCCCCTCCACTTT. It yields the protein CASSQGSFVTPLHF.

This clone appeared a few times. The chain recombines TRBV6-5 with TRBJ2-5; D possibly corresponds to TRBD1 (6 bases). Trimming removed 6 bases at V and 1 base at J, with 15 bases between. Germline V lookup: CDR1 MNHEY, CDR2 SVGAGI. The CDR3 has 15 residues. CDR3 sequence reads: CASSPSRGPQETQYF. The CDR3, as DNA: TGTGCCAGCAGCCCCTCCAGGGGACCCCAAGAGACCCAGTACTTC.

This clone appeared a few times. The CDR3 DNA reads TGTGCCATCAGAGCCCAGGGTTCCTATAATTCACCCCTCCACTTT. It encodes CAIRAQGSYNSPLHF. The rearrangement joins TRBV10-3 to TRBJ1-6, with D perhaps TRBD1 (5 bases). Per the germline V gene, CDR1 is ENHRY and CDR2 is SYGVKD. The CDR3 has 15 amino acids. The V end was cut by 6 bases, the J end by 1 base, with 10 bases between.

The V call is TRBV4-3, the J call TRBJ2-1; tentatively, D is TRBD2 (6 bases). Trimming removed 0 bases at V and 4 bases at J, with 22 bases between. Germline V gene lookup returns CDR1 LGHNA and CDR2 YSLEER. The CDR3 has 19 residues. This CDR3 reads CASSQDAGPLPVIYNEQFF. DNA for the CDR3: TGCGCCAGCAGCCAAGATGCGGGACCCCTCCCGGTGATATACAATGAGCAGTTCTTC.

This chain uses TRBV28 with TRBJ2-7, with TRBD2 as a possible D gene (6 bases). The germline V gene has CDR1 MDHEN and CDR2 SYDVKM. Trimming left V 7 bases short and J 4 bases short, with 20 bases between. The CDR3 runs to 15 residues. The CDR3 region has the DNA TGTGCCAGCATCCCAAATCTTTATGCGGGGTACGAGCAGTACTTC. This encodes CASIPNLYAGYEQYF.

This chain links TRBV5-6 with TRBJ2-7; 8 bases are shared with TRBD2. This CDR3 has 14 amino acids. Germline CDR1 and CDR2: SGHDT and YYEEEE. Trimming at V came to 4 bases and at J to 3 bases, leaving 6 bases not matched to a gene. The chain's CDR3 is CASSQRGGHYEQYF. CDR3 bases: TGTGCCAGCAGCCAACGGGGGGGGCACTACGAGCAGTACTTC.

This clone has just a few counts. The rearrangement uses TRBV2 and TRBJ2-7; 9 bases match TRBD2. Germline lookup yields CDR1 SNHLY and CDR2 FYNNEI. The ends lost 3 bases at V and 5 bases at J; junction bases unmatched: 5. The CDR3 covers 14 residues. This chain's CDR3 is CASSDGSGSHEQYF. The CDR3 DNA sequence: TGTGCCAGCAGTGACGGTAGCGGGAGCCACGAGCAGTACTTC.

This chain joins TRBV6-1 and TRBJ1-2; 8 positions match TRBD1. The CDR3 is 15 amino acids. Per germline, CDR1 MNHNS and CDR2 SASEGT. V shed 6 bases and J 0 bases; nucleotides not matched to a gene: 6. The CDR3 region is CASRDRELANYGYTF. The CDR3 DNA follows: TGTGCCAGCAGGGACAGGGAGTTAGCTAACTATGGCTACACCTTC.

The V call is TRBV5-4, the J call TRBJ2-5; possible D gene TRBD1, 6 bases. This CDR3 contains 16 residues. V was clipped by 0 bases and J by 1 base, with 13 bases between them. In germline, CDR1 is SGHNT, CDR2 YYREEE (reference sequence). The CDR3: CASSLDAGQLQETQYF. The CDR3 coding sequence is TGTGCCAGCAGCTTGGATGCCGGACAGCTCCAAGAGACCCAGTACTTC. Full variable domain (missing parts from reference TRBV5-4 and TRBJ2-5): ETGVTQSPTHLIKTRGQQVTLRCSSQSGHNTVSWYQQALGQGPQFIFQYYREEENGRGNFPPRFSGLQFPNYSSELNVNALELDDSALYLCASSLDAGQLQETQYFGPGTRLLVL.